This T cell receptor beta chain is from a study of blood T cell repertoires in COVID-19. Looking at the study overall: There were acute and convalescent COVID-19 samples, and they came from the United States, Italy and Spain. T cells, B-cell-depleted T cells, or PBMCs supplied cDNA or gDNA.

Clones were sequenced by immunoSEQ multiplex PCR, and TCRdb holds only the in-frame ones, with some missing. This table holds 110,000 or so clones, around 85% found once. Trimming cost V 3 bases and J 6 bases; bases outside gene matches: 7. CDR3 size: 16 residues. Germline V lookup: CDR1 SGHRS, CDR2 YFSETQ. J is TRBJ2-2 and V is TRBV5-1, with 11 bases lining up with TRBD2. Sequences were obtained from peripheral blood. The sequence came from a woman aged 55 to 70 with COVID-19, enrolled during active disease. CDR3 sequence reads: CASSSSGLAAAGELFF. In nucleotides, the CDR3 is TGCGCCAGCAGCTCCTCGGGACTAGCGGCTGCCGGGGAGCTGTTTTTT.